This passage covers 29 T cell receptor beta chains from one sample sequenced in a study of shared clonotypes between healthy human individuals. Data came from immunoSEQ multiplex PCR; TCRdb stores just in-frame clones and leaves some out. The repertoire holds approximately 500,000 clones, with 81% as singletons. The sequenced sample consisted of PBMCs. These receptors were obtained from a woman in her thirties or forties in good health. Some clones in this sample may be carry-over from other donors' samples.

The V call is TRBV4-2, the J call TRBJ2-7, with a possible D match to TRBD1 (6 bases). Trimming took off 4 bases at V and 0 bases at J, with 13 bases between the two ends. The germline gives CDR1 LGHNA, CDR2 YNFKEQ. The CDR3 runs 15 residues. This CDR3 is CASSRDTRSSYEQYF. CDR3 DNA sequence: TGTGCCAGCAGCCGGGACACTAGGAGCTCCTACGAGCAGTACTTC.

V and J are TRBV28 and TRBJ2-7; 7 nucleotides line up with TRBD2. The CDR3 has 13 amino acids. The V gene's germline CDR1 is MDHEN and CDR2 SYDVKM. Trimming cost V 8 bases and J 4 bases; bases outside gene matches: 8. This chain's CDR3 is CASVRGSGYEQYF. CDR3 DNA sequence: TGTGCCAGCGTCCGCGGGAGTGGTTACGAGCAGTACTTC.

This clone was counted at least ten times. The rearrangement uses TRBV23-1 and TRBJ2-7; D is unresolved. TRBV23-1 is noted as an ORF with a role that remains uncertain. The V end lost 6 bases, the J end lost 3 bases, and 6 bases lay between the germline ends. The CDR3 is 11 residues long. The CDR3 loop is CASSPLYEQYF. In DNA form, the CDR3 reads TGCGCCAGCAGCCCTCTCTACGAGCAGTACTTC.

There are a few counts of this clone. This chain uses TRBV6-5 with TRBJ1-5; D may be TRBD1 (5 bases). The CDR3 runs to 14 residues. CDR1 and CDR2 (germline): MNHEY, SVGAGI. V was cut by 7 bases and J by 7 bases, with 17 bases left in between. CDR3 sequence (DNA): TGTGCCAGCAAAAATCAGGGCAGGGAGCAGCCCCAGCATTTT. This translates into CASKNQGREQPQHF.

Comment on this clone: A far more abundant clone sits one base away, making this likely a read error. V usage is TRBV18 and J usage is TRBJ2-5; 8 bases line up with TRBD2. The trim removed 8 bases at V and 9 bases at J, leaving 14 bases unmatched. Per the germline V gene, CDR1 is KGHSH and CDR2 is LQKENI. CDR3 length equals 14 residues. The CDR3 bases are TGTGCCAGCCACACGATATCCTCGCGGGAGGCCCAGTACTTC. Residues: CASHTISSREAQYF. Supplemented by reference TRBV18 and TRBJ2-5, the full variable domain reads NAGVMQNPRHLVRRRGQEARLRCSPMKGHSHVYWYRQLPEEGLKFMVYLQKENIIDESGMPKERFSAEFPKEGPSILRIQQVVRGDSAAYFCASHTISSREAQYFGPGTRLLVL.

The chain couples TRBV4-1 to TRBJ1-1; D may be TRBD1 (5 bases). V was pared by 1 base and J by 3 bases, with 18 bases between. This CDR3 region has 17 residues. The germline CDR1 and CDR2 sequences are MGHRA and YSYEKL. CDR3 loop: CASSQVTYGVGDTEAFF. CDR3 nucleotides: TGCGCCAGCAGCCAAGTCACCTATGGGGTGGGGGACACTGAAGCTTTCTTT.

This clone is a singleton in its sample. The V call is TRBV5-4, the J call TRBJ1-3; D not resolved. Germline CDR1 and CDR2: SGHNT and YYREEE (reference sequence). Trimming cost V 2 bases and J 0 bases, with 12 bases left between them. This CDR3 has 16 residues. The CDR3 sequence: CASSFKGKGSGNTIYF. In DNA form, the CDR3 reads TGTGCCAGCAGCTTTAAGGGAAAAGGCTCTGGAAACACCATATATTTT. Filled out from reference TRBV5-4 and TRBJ1-3, the complete variable domain reads ETGVTQSPTHLIKTRGQQVTLRCSSQSGHNTVSWYQQALGQGPQFIFQYYREEENGRGNFPPRFSGLQFPNYSSELNVNALELDDSALYLCASSFKGKGSGNTIYFGEGSWLTVV.

The rearrangement links TRBV5-4 to TRBJ2-3, with a possible D match to TRBD2 (5 bases). The CDR3 is 15 residues long. The V end lost 0 bases, the J end lost 1 base, and 9 bases lay between the germline ends. Germline V lookup: CDR1 SGHNT, CDR2 YYREEE (reference sequence). DNA for the CDR3: TGTGCCAGCAGCTTGGATGTGCGGGGCACAGATACGCAGTATTTT. This gives the protein CASSLDVRGTDTQYF.

This clone has ten or more counts. The rearrangement joins TRBV7-6 to TRBJ1-1; D gene ambiguous. The CDR3 extends over 13 amino acids. CDR1 SGHVS and CDR2 FNYEAQ come from the germline V gene. V was trimmed by 5 bases and J by 2 bases, leaving 9 bases between them. The chain's CDR3 is CASSGYRNTEAFF. The DNA for the CDR3 is TGTGCCAGCAGCGGTTACAGAAACACTGAAGCTTTCTTT. Complete variable domain (other parts from reference TRBV7-6 and TRBJ1-1): GAGVSQSPRYKVTKRGQDVALRCDPISGHVSLYWYRQALGQGPEFLTYFNYEAQQDKSGLPNDRFSAERPEGSISTLTIQRTEQRDSAMYRCASSGYRNTEAFFGQGTRLTVV.

This clone appeared a single time. The junction departs from germline at one end; a sequencing error may be responsible. Other DNA sequences in this specimen translate into the identical CDR3. The chain uses TRBV30 and TRBJ2-5; 10 bases fit TRBD2. The length of the CDR3 is 14 residues. The V gene's germline CDR1 is GTSNPN and CDR2 SVGIG (reference sequence). The CDR3 loop reads CAWTSGSFQETQYF. The CDR3 DNA reads as TGTGCTTGGACTAGCGGAAGCTTTCAGGAGACCCAGTACTTC.

As regards this clone: The likely explanation is a read error, given a far larger clone one base away. The V call is TRBV6-5, the J call TRBJ1-1, with 8 bases matching TRBD1. The CDR3 has 12 residues. The V gene's germline CDR1 is MNHEY and CDR2 SVGAGI. CDR3 loop: CASRQGSAEASF. CDR3 DNA sequence: TGTGCCAGCCGACAGGGGAGCGCTGAAGCTTCCTTT.

In this sample, this clone turned up a few times. This sequence joins TRBV19 and TRBJ1-1; TRBD1 aligns across 12 bases. The V gene's germline CDR1 is LNHDA and CDR2 SQIVND (reference sequence). V dropped 6 bases and J dropped 11; count of bases not matched to a gene: 7. The CDR3 length is 13 residues. CDR3: CASSPGQGATAFF. CDR3 nucleotides: TGTGCCAGTAGCCCGGGACAGGGGGCGACGGCTTTCTTT.

This chain connects TRBV30 to TRBJ1-5, with TRBD1 identical over 10 bases. The CDR3 has 14 amino acids. Losses at the gene ends were 4 bases for V and 6 bases for J; bases not matched to a gene: 6. The germline gives CDR1 GTSNPN, CDR2 SVGIG (reference sequence). In nucleotides, the CDR3 is TGTGCCTGGACGACAGGGGGCTCTGGTCAGCCCCAGCATTTT. Translating gives CAWTTGGSGQPQHF. Full variable domain (missing parts from reference TRBV30 and TRBJ1-5): SQTIHQWPATLVQPVGSPLSLECTVEGTSNPNLYWYRQAAGRGLQLLFYSVGIGQISSEVPQNLSASRPQDRQFILSSKKLLLSDSGFYLCAWTTGGSGQPQHFGDGTRLSIL.

This rearrangement joins TRBV7-9 to TRBJ2-5, with 14 positions matching TRBD2. Germline loops: CDR1 SEHNR, CDR2 FQNEAQ (reference sequence). V lost 6 bases to trimming and J lost 5 bases; unmatched junction nucleotides: 5. CDR3 length: 15 amino acids. The CDR3 sequence: CASSSTSGRVETQYF. The CDR3 nucleotides are TGTGCCAGCAGTTCGACTAGCGGGAGGGTGGAGACCCAGTACTTC. The complete variable domain, with remaining parts taken from reference TRBV7-9 and TRBJ2-5, reads DTGVSQNPRHKITKRGQNVTFRCDPISEHNRLYWYRQTLGQGPEFLTYFQNEAQLEKSRLLSDRFSAERPKGSFSTLEIQRTEQGDSAMYLCASSSTSGRVETQYFGPGTRLLVL.

The table lists this clone with a count of one. This likely reflects a read error, since a far larger clone is one base away. The V gene is TRBV29-1, the J gene TRBJ2-3; D ambiguous. V lost 4 bases and J lost 0, with 14 bases in between. Germline assignment: CDR1 SQVTM and CDR2 ANQGSEA. The CDR3 has 15 residues. The CDR3 region is CSVVLLVTSTDTQYF. The CDR3 coding sequence is TGCAGCGTTGTCTTGCTGGTAACTAGCACAGATACGCAGTATTTT.

CDR3 sequence: CASRTQPSDTQYF. The CDR3 DNA sequence: TGTGCCAGTCGGACCCAGCCTTCAGATACGCAGTATTTT. The chain carries TRBV19 and TRBJ2-3, with D uncertain. This CDR3 spans 13 amino acids. Germline V CDR1 and CDR2: LNHDA, SQIVND (reference sequence). The V end lost 8 bases, the J end lost 4 bases, and 13 bases lay between the germline ends.

This chain uses TRBV4-2 with TRBJ1-2; D ambiguous. Germline V lookup: CDR1 LGHNA, CDR2 YNFKEQ. Trimming removed 0 bases at V and 0 bases at J, with 11 bases between. This CDR3 comprises 16 residues. The CDR3 DNA reads as TGTGCCAGCAGCCAAGATCTAACAGCGCCTAACTATGGCTACACCTTC. It encodes CASSQDLTAPNYGYTF.

The genes are TRBV7-2 and TRBJ2-3; unclear D gene. The CDR3 consists of 15 residues. Deletions cut 1 base from V and 4 bases from J, with 12 bases between. Per germline, CDR1 SGHTA and CDR2 FQGNSA. The CDR3 DNA reads TGTGCCAGCAGCTTAGAGGCTAGAGAGGCAGATACGCAGTATTTT. Its protein is CASSLEAREADTQYF. Looking up the rest from reference TRBV7-2 and TRBJ2-3 gives the full variable domain: GAGVSQSPSNKVTEKGKDVELRCDPISGHTALYWYRQSLGQGLEFLIYFQGNSAPDKSGLPSDRFSAERTGGSVSTLTIQRTQQEDSAVYLCASSLEAREADTQYFGPGTRLTVL.

The CDR3 DNA is TGTGCCAGCAGCTTAGACCGTGTCCTCTACAATGAGCAGTTCTTC. It encodes CASSLDRVLYNEQFF. J is TRBJ2-1 and V is TRBV11-1; no clear D gene. V was shortened by 1 base and J by 3 bases, with 10 bases between the two germline ends. Germline V gene data show CDR1 as SGHAT and CDR2 as FQDESV (reference sequence). The CDR3 loop spans 15 amino acids.

This clone was detected once. J is TRBJ1-2 and V is TRBV11-2; D not certain. CDR3 length equals 14 residues. V dropped 1 base and J dropped 4 bases, with 10 bases sitting between them. The germline V gene has CDR1 SGHAT and CDR2 FQNNGV. CDR3 residues: CASSLAAIGYGYTF. DNA for the CDR3: TGTGCCAGCAGCTTAGCTGCTATCGGCTATGGCTACACCTTC.

The genes are TRBV27 and TRBJ1-5; the match to TRBD1 covers 7 bases. Germline CDR1 reads MNHEY; CDR2 reads SMNVEV (reference sequence). The V and J ends lost 10 bases and 3 bases, in that order; junction bases with no gene match: 9. The CDR3 contains 14 residues. CDR3 loop: CATRLGQNNQPQHF. For the CDR3, the DNA is TGTGCCACCAGGTTGGGACAGAACAATCAGCCCCAGCATTTT.

About this clone: Only one base separates this from a far larger clonotype, so it likely reflects a read error. The same CDR3 is also encoded by other DNA sequences in this sample. The chain couples TRBV5-6 to TRBJ1-2, with 7 bases aligning to TRBD1. J lost 8 bases, V lost 3 bases, and 13 bases had no gene match. Germline V gives CDR1 SGHDT, CDR2 YYEEEE. There are 15 residues in the CDR3. The chain's CDR3 is CASSSRDSALEGYTF. Written as DNA, the CDR3 is TGTGCCAGCAGCTCCCGGGACAGCGCCTTGGAAGGCTACACCTTC.

The chain has TRBV28 and TRBJ2-1; 7 bases are shared with TRBD1. Trimming at V came to 8 bases and at J to 9 bases, leaving 10 bases not matched to a gene. Per the germline V gene, CDR1 is MDHEN and CDR2 is SYDVKM. The CDR3 extends over 13 amino acids. CDR3 residues: CASRSLGGVEQFF. Here the CDR3 DNA reads TGTGCCAGCCGATCCCTAGGGGGCGTTGAGCAGTTCTTC.

On this clone itself: This likely stems from a read error, as it lies one base from a far larger clone. This rearrangement joins TRBV5-6 to TRBJ2-5; D is unresolved. CDR1 and CDR2 (germline): SGHDT, YYEEEE. This CDR3 is 13 amino acids long. The chain's CDR3 is CASSLYNQEAQYF. For the CDR3, the DNA is TGTGCCAGCAGCTTGTACAACCAAGAGGCCCAGTACTTC. The full variable domain, with the rest looked up from reference TRBV5-6 and TRBJ2-5, is DAGVTQSPTHLIKTRGQQVTLRCSPKSGHDTVSWYQQALGQGPQFIFQYYEEEERQRGNFPDRFSGHQFPNYSSELNVNALLLGDSALYLCASSLYNQEAQYFGPGTRLLVL.

This clone was detected only once. V and J are TRBV29-1 and TRBJ2-2; D possibly corresponds to TRBD1 (5 bases). V lost 7 bases and J lost 0, with 6 bases in between. CDR1 is SQVTM, CDR2 ANQGSEA, per germline. The CDR3 contains 12 residues. CDR3 sequence (DNA): TGCAGCGGGGGCGCGAACACCGGGGAGCTGTTTTTT. This encodes CSGGANTGELFF.

V gene TRBV5-4 combines with J gene TRBJ1-2; maybe TRBD1 (6 bases). Germline values: CDR1 SGHNT, CDR2 YYREEE (reference sequence). CDR3 length: 16 residues. V was trimmed by 3 bases and J by 5 bases, leaving 20 bases between them. CDR3 in amino acids: CASSSDVLRGKYGYTF. The DNA for the CDR3 is TGTGCCAGCAGCTCCGACGTTCTCAGGGGAAAGTATGGCTACACCTTC.

The rearrangement uses TRBV5-1 and TRBJ2-7, with 7 bases aligning to TRBD1. This CDR3 is 14 amino acids long. CDR1 is SGHRS and CDR2 is YFSETQ in the germline V gene. With V trimmed by 4 bases and J by 1 base, 5 bases remained unmatched. This chain's CDR3 is CASSADRRSYEQYF. For the CDR3, the DNA is TGCGCCAGCAGCGCGGACAGGAGATCCTACGAGCAGTACTTC.

V is TRBV15 and J is TRBJ1-3, with D possibly matching TRBD1 (5 bases). Trimming stripped 3 bases from V and 4 bases from J, with 13 bases between. Per germline, CDR1 LNHNV and CDR2 YYDKDF (reference sequence). The CDR3 spans 15 residues. CDR3 DNA sequence: TGTGCCACCAGCAGGTTCGGGGCCCAGGGAAACACCATATATTTT. Protein product: CATSRFGAQGNTIYF.

V usage is TRBV28 and J usage is TRBJ2-1; TRBD2 aligns across 12 bases. Germline CDR1 MDHEN, CDR2 SYDVKM. Unmatched junction bases numbered 6, after V lost 6 bases and J lost 9 bases. CDR3 length: 14 residues. CDR3 loop: CASRGLAGGSEQFF. In DNA, the CDR3 is TGTGCCAGCAGGGGACTAGCGGGCGGAAGTGAGCAGTTCTTC.